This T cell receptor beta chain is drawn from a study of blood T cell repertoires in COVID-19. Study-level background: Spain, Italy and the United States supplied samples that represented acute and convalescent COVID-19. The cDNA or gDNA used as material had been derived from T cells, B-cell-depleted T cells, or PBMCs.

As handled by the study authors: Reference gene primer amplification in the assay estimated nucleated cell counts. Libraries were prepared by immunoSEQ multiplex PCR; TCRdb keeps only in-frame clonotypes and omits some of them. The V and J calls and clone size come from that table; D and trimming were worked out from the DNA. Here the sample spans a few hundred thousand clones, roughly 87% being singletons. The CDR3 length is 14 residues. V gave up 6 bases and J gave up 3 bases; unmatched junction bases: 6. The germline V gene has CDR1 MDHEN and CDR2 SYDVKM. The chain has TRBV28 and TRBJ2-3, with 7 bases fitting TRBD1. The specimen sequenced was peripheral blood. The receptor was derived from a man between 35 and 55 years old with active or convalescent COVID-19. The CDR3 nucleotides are TGTGCCAGCAGCCAAACAGGGGAGACAGATACGCAGTATTTT. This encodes CASSQTGETDTQYF.